The 24 T cell receptor beta chains presented below share a single source sample, sequenced in a study of blood T cell repertoires in COVID-19. The repertoire was sequenced with immunoSEQ multiplex PCR; TCRdb's copy has only in-frame clones and lacks some. Among approximately 170,000 clones listed, about 74% were seen once. The sequenced sample was peripheral blood. The receptors stem from an elderly woman with acute or convalescent COVID-19.

This sequence joins TRBV18 and TRBJ2-3, with 11 bases identical to TRBD2. CDR1 and CDR2 from the germline V gene are KGHSH and LQKENI. This CDR3 comprises 18 residues. After removal of 3 bases from V and 0 bases from J, the junction contained 8 bases not matched to a gene. The CDR3 DNA is TGTGCCAGCTCACCTAGACTAGCGGGGACTTCTAGCACAGATACGCAGTATTTT. Protein: CASSPRLAGTSSTDTQYF.

V gene TRBV4-2 combines with J gene TRBJ1-5; D gene uncertain. Per the germline V gene, CDR1 is LGHNA and CDR2 is YNFKEQ. The CDR3 totals 13 residues. Trimming removed 1 base at V and 5 bases at J, with 6 bases between. CDR3 protein: CASSQALDQPQHF. The DNA for the CDR3 is TGTGCCAGCAGCCAAGCCCTAGATCAGCCCCAGCATTTT.

This clone turned up a few times. The genes are TRBV12-5 and TRBJ2-1, with TRBD2 matching 10 bases. CDR1 is LGHNT, CDR2 FRNRAP, per germline. The CDR3 contains 14 residues. Trimming removed 6 bases from V and 9 bases from J; junction bases left unmatched: 8. The CDR3 loop is CASGGTSAEAEQFF. DNA of the CDR3: TGTGCTAGTGGGGGGACTAGCGCAGAGGCTGAGCAGTTCTTC. The full variable domain, its missing parts supplied by reference TRBV12-5 and TRBJ2-1, is DARVTQTPRHKVTEMGQEVTMRCQPILGHNTVFWYRQTMMQGLELLAYFRNRAPLDDSGMPKDRFSAEMPDATLATLKIQPSEPRDSAVYFCASGGTSAEAEQFFGPGTRLTVL.

The V and J genes are TRBV7-9 and TRBJ1-2; possibly TRBD1 for D (5 bases). CDR1 and CDR2 from the germline V gene are SEHNR and FQNEAQ (reference sequence). The CDR3 has 15 residues. V lost 0 bases and J 8 bases, leaving 16 bases between the germline ends. The chain's CDR3 is CASSLAHGARGGYTF. The CDR3, as DNA: TGTGCCAGCAGCTTAGCGCACGGAGCTCGGGGGGGCTACACCTTC.

Here the CDR3 reads CAWLTTGWETQYF. In DNA, the CDR3 is TGTGCCTGGCTAACAACAGGGTGGGAGACCCAGTACTTC. The chain is built from TRBV30 and TRBJ2-5; D perhaps matches TRBD1 (6 bases). Trimming cost V 5 bases and J 5 bases, with 15 bases left between them. The CDR3 loop spans 13 amino acids. Germline V lookup: CDR1 GTSNPN, CDR2 SVGIG (reference sequence). The complete variable domain, with remaining parts taken from reference TRBV30 and TRBJ2-5, reads SQTIHQWPATLVQPVGSPLSLECTVEGTSNPNLYWYRQAAGRGLQLLFYSVGIGQISSEVPQNLSASRPQDRQFILSSKKLLLSDSGFYLCAWLTTGWETQYFGPGTRLLVL.

The gene calls are TRBV28 and TRBJ2-7; 9 nucleotides align to TRBD2. The CDR3 is 15 amino acids. The V gene's germline CDR1 is MDHEN and CDR2 SYDVKM. V shed 5 bases, J shed 4 bases, and the junction held 9 bases outside the gene matches. The CDR3 DNA sequence: TGTGCCAGCAGTGGGGGAGGACTAGCGAAATACGAGCAGTACTTC. It encodes CASSGGGLAKYEQYF.

The CDR3 sequence is CASSLTGASMTNEKLFF. DNA for the CDR3: TGCGCCAGCAGCTTGACAGGGGCCTCCATGACTAATGAAAAACTGTTTTTT. The chain links TRBV5-1 to TRBJ1-4, with 7 bases aligning to TRBD1. The V gene end was trimmed by 1 base and the J gene end by 2 bases; junction bases not matched to a gene: 8. The CDR3 loop spans 17 amino acids. The germline V gene has CDR1 SGHRS and CDR2 YFSETQ.

The J gene is TRBJ1-6, the V gene TRBV3-1 (or the pseudogene TRBV3-2), with D possibly TRBD1 on 5 matching bases. The germline gives CDR1 LGHDT, CDR2 YNNKEL (reference sequence). There are 12 residues in the CDR3. Trimming shortened V by 0 bases and J by 12 bases, and 6 bases separated the two germline ends. The CDR3 nucleotides read TGTGCCAGCAGCCAAGATAGGGGACCCCTCCACTTT. This translates into CASSQDRGPLHF.

The rearrangement links TRBV5-1 to TRBJ1-1; TRBD1 might be the D (5 bases). Germline lookup yields CDR1 SGHRS and CDR2 YFSETQ. V was cut by 0 bases and J by 4 bases, with 10 bases left in between. The CDR3 is 14 residues long. Here the CDR3 reads CASSLAGGVTEAFF. As DNA, the CDR3 is TGCGCCAGCAGCTTGGCCGGGGGAGTCACTGAAGCTTTCTTT.

V gene TRBV2 combines with J gene TRBJ2-7; a weak D match, TRBD2 (6 bases). The CDR3 sequence is 14 residues long. CDR1 SNHLY and CDR2 FYNNEI come from the germline V gene. Trimming removed 5 bases at V and 3 bases at J, with 14 bases between. The CDR3 nucleotides read TGTGCCAGCAGTCTCGGGGAGGTAGGCTACGAGCAGTACTTC. Translation: CASSLGEVGYEQYF. The full variable domain, with the rest looked up from reference TRBV2 and TRBJ2-7, is EPEVTQTPSHQVTQMGQEVILRCVPISNHLYFYWYRQILGQKVEFLVSFYNNEISEKSEIFDDQFSVERPDGSNFTLKIRSTKLEDSAMYFCASSLGEVGYEQYFGPGTRLTVT.

The chain combines TRBV29-1 with TRBJ2-5, with D possibly TRBD1 on 6 matching bases. In germline, CDR1 is SQVTM, CDR2 ANQGSEA. Trimming shortened V by 4 bases and J by 1 base, and 7 bases separated the two germline ends. The CDR3 length is 12 residues. CDR3 DNA: TGCAGCGTTGGGGACACCCAAGAGACCCAGTACTTC. Translating it yields CSVGDTQETQYF.

This clone has just one count. CDR3 DNA: TGTGCCAGCAGTGACTCCTCAGGGGACTATGGCTACACCTTC. This gives the protein CASSDSSGDYGYTF. The chain employs TRBV6-4 and TRBJ1-2, with D perhaps matching TRBD1 (6 bases). The length of the CDR3 is 14 residues. From germline, CDR1 is MRHNA and CDR2 SNTAGT. Trimming took off 0 bases at V and 3 bases at J, with 8 bases between the two ends.

This clone appeared many times. The rearrangement links TRBV9 to TRBJ2-1, with a possible D match to TRBD2 (5 bases). V lost 3 bases and J lost 9, with 16 bases in between. The germline V gene has CDR1 SGDLS and CDR2 YYNGEE. The CDR3 totals 14 residues. The CDR3 reads CASSGPMLRAEQFF. The CDR3 DNA follows: TGTGCCAGCAGCGGGCCGATGTTGAGGGCTGAGCAGTTCTTC.

V and J are TRBV15 and TRBJ2-7; 8 bases line up with TRBD1. The CDR3 is 15 amino acids. Germline lookup yields CDR1 LNHNV and CDR2 YYDKDF (reference sequence). J was trimmed by 6 bases and V by 0 bases; bases with no gene match: 7. CDR3 sequence: CATSRDPDRVFEQYF. Written as DNA, the CDR3 is TGTGCCACCAGCAGAGATCCGGACAGGGTTTTCGAGCAGTACTTC.

The chain carries TRBV9 and TRBJ2-6; maybe TRBD1 (6 bases). Trimming cost V 3 bases and J 0 bases, with 16 bases left between them. CDR1 SGDLS and CDR2 YYNGEE come from the germline V gene. This CDR3 has 18 residues. Written as DNA, the CDR3 is TGTGCCAGCAGCGGGAGCCCCGGACAGATCTCTGGGGCCAACGTCCTGACTTTC. It is translated as CASSGSPGQISGANVLTF.

This clone was detected once. J is TRBJ1-2 and V is TRBV5-4; 10 bases agree with TRBD1. CDR3 size: 15 residues. Looked up from germline, CDR1 is SGHNT and CDR2 is YYREEE (reference sequence). Trimming took 0 bases from V and 5 from J; bases not matched to a gene: 4. The CDR3 sequence: CASSLGGTGDYGYTF. The CDR3 DNA is TGTGCCAGCAGCTTGGGAGGGACAGGGGATTATGGCTACACCTTC.

The rearrangement links TRBV28 to TRBJ2-3; 11 nucleotides line up with TRBD2. Germline V lookup: CDR1 MDHEN, CDR2 SYDVKM. With 4 bases clipped from V and 5 bases from J, the junction kept 11 bases outside the gene matches. The CDR3 length is 17 residues. The CDR3 loop is CASSSTTSGSREDTQYF. DNA of the CDR3: TGTGCCAGCAGTTCCACCACTAGCGGGAGTCGCGAAGATACGCAGTATTTT.

This clone has a single count. Here the CDR3 DNA reads TGTGCCAGCAGTTCCCGGACAGTAAGCTTTGGCTACACCTTC. This translates into CASSSRTVSFGYTF. The V call is TRBV6-2 or TRBV6-3, the J call TRBJ1-2, with a weak D call TRBD1 (6 bases). The V gene lost 4 bases and the J gene lost 7 bases, with 16 bases spanning the gap. The germline CDR1 and CDR2 sequences are MNHEY and SVGEGT. This CDR3 region has 14 residues.

J is TRBJ2-7 and V is TRBV6-5, with a possible D match to TRBD2 (6 bases). CDR1 and CDR2 from the germline V gene are MNHEY and SVGAGI. V was shortened by 5 bases and J by 0 bases, with 11 bases between the two germline ends. The CDR3 has 14 residues. CDR3 coding DNA: TGTGCCAGCAGTAAACCGGGACTCTCCTACGAGCAGTACTTC. The encoded protein is CASSKPGLSYEQYF.

The chain has TRBV6-6 and TRBJ1-1; perhaps TRBD1 as D (6 bases). The ends were cut back, 5 bases at V and 5 bases at J, with 15 bases in the middle. Per germline, CDR1 MNHNY and CDR2 SVGAGI (reference sequence). This CDR3 comprises 14 residues. The CDR3 DNA is TGTGCCAGCAGTCCCTCGACACAGGGTACTGAAGCTTTCTTT. Its translation is CASSPSTQGTEAFF.

The genes are TRBV6-6 and TRBJ1-6; 7 bases align to TRBD1. Trimming took 6 bases from V and 0 from J; bases not matched to a gene: 14. The germline V gene has CDR1 MNHNY and CDR2 SVGAGI (reference sequence). This CDR3 region has 19 residues. The CDR3 reads CASSNWPGTASSYNSPLHF. The CDR3 bases are TGTGCCAGCAGCAACTGGCCCGGGACAGCGAGCTCCTATAATTCACCCCTCCACTTT.

The J gene is TRBJ2-2, the V gene TRBV6-5; no clear D gene. Trimming cost V 5 bases and J 0 bases, with 7 bases left between them. From germline, CDR1 is MNHEY and CDR2 SVGAGI. CDR3 length: 14 amino acids. The CDR3 bases are TGTGCCAGCAGTCCCCCAGCGAACACCGGGGAGCTGTTTTTT. Protein: CASSPPANTGELFF.

In its sample, this clone was seen a few times. This rearrangement joins TRBV2 to TRBJ2-3; D perhaps matches TRBD2 (6 bases). The CDR3 length is 14 residues. Germline V lookup: CDR1 SNHLY, CDR2 FYNNEI. With 4 bases removed from V and 2 bases from J, the gap between germline ends came to 10 bases. The CDR3 protein is CASSVDYDTDTQYF. CDR3 sequence (DNA): TGTGCCAGCAGTGTGGACTACGACACAGATACGCAGTATTTT.

The rearrangement uses TRBV18 and TRBJ2-3; TRBD2 aligns across 9 bases. V gave up 4 bases and J gave up 0 bases; unmatched junction bases: 2. The CDR3 sequence is 15 residues long. CDR1 is KGHSH and CDR2 is LQKENI in the germline V gene. CDR3 protein: CASSRAGGSTDTQYF. The CDR3 bases are TGTGCCAGCTCACGGGCGGGAGGGAGCACAGATACGCAGTATTTT.